Below are 17 T cell receptor beta chains sequenced from a single sample in a study of T cells in Graves' hyperthyroidism and ophthalmopathy. TCR beta CDR3 regions were amplified from RNA transcripts. Carried out on the TCR CDR3, a first-round RT-PCR used the HTBI primer set. TCRdb recomputed calls from the multiplex PCR reads with MiXCR, one row per CDR3 protein. The sample carries 250,000 to 350,000 distinct CDR3 sequences, about a sixth recorded once. The material sequenced was blood. These receptors all come from a woman aged 60 to 75 with Graves' ophthalmopathy.

In its sample, this clonotype was seen a few times. The genes are TRBV20-1 and TRBJ2-1, with 8 positions matching TRBD2. This CDR3 is 13 amino acids long. Germline CDR1 reads DFQATT; CDR2 reads SNEGSKA (reference sequence). V was clipped by 6 bases and J by 2 bases; unmatched bases: 3. The CDR3 region has the DNA TGCAGTGCCAGCGGGAGTACCTACAATGAGCAGTTCTTC. This translates into CSASGSTYNEQFF.

The CDR3 here is CASSPIDFGPLHF. The CDR3 DNA reads TGTGCCAGCAGCCCCATTGACTTCGGCCCCCTCCACTTT. This rearrangement joins TRBV7-2 to TRBJ1-6; no clear D gene. The CDR3 length is 13 residues. The germline gives CDR1 SGHTA, CDR2 FQGNSA. V lost 5 bases and J 13 bases, leaving 15 bases between the germline ends.

The chain uses TRBV19 and TRBJ1-5, with a tentative D call TRBD1 (5 bases). The CDR3 runs to 15 residues. V lost 5 bases and J 0 bases, leaving 11 bases between the germline ends. Germline V gene lookup returns CDR1 LNHDA and CDR2 SQIVND (reference sequence). DNA of the CDR3: TGTGCCAGTAGTCCCGGACAATATAGCAATCAGCCCCAGCATTTT. This sequence encodes CASSPGQYSNQPQHF.

In its sample, this clonotype was seen many times. The rearrangement links TRBV7-8 to TRBJ1-2, with a possible D match to TRBD1 (5 bases). V was cut by 5 bases and J by 5 bases, with 15 bases left in between. The CDR3 is 14 amino acids. Germline values: CDR1 SGHVS, CDR2 FQNEAQ. The CDR3 protein is CASSRPGTVYGYTF. CDR3 bases: TGTGCCAGCAGCCGCCCCGGGACGGTATATGGCTACACCTTC. The entire variable domain, with the rest obtained from reference TRBV7-8 and TRBJ1-2, is as follows: GAGVSQSPRYKVAKRGQDVALRCDPISGHVSLFWYQQALGQGPEFLTYFQNEAQLDKSGLPSDRFFAERPEGSVSTLKIQRTQQEDSAVYLCASSRPGTVYGYTFGSGTRLTVV.

This rearrangement joins TRBV6-4 to TRBJ1-1, with D perhaps TRBD1 (5 bases). The CDR3 covers 13 residues. Germline V gives CDR1 MRHNA, CDR2 SNTAGT. Trimming removed 6 bases at V and 1 base at J, with 9 bases between. The CDR3 nucleotides read TGTGCCAGCAGCATGGGACGGAACACTGAAGCTTTCTTT. Translated: CASSMGRNTEAFF.

The chain has TRBV5-1 and TRBJ1-1; D gene unclear. Trimming took 1 base from V and 4 from J, leaving 14 bases between them. Germline V gene lookup returns CDR1 SGHRS and CDR2 YFSETQ. The CDR3 spans 15 residues. DNA for the CDR3: TGCGCCAGCAGCTTGAATGCGGAGCGAGGCACTGAAGCTTTCTTT. Residues: CASSLNAERGTEAFF.

V usage is TRBV12-3 or TRBV12-4 and J usage is TRBJ2-1, with D maybe TRBD2 (6 bases). V lost 6 bases and J lost 0, with 12 bases in between. The CDR3 contains 15 residues. CDR3 in amino acids: CASRRGLSSYNEQFF. CDR3 DNA sequence: TGTGCCAGCAGGCGGGGACTGAGCTCCTACAATGAGCAGTTCTTC.

In this sample, this clonotype turned up a few times. The CDR3 coding sequence is TGTGCCTGGAGTGTGGGAGGGGAAGAGACCCAGTACTTC. Amino acids: CAWSVGGEETQYF. This chain joins TRBV30 and TRBJ2-5; TRBD2 matches 7 bases. The CDR3 runs 13 residues. Trimming cost V 0 bases and J 3 bases; bases outside gene matches: 1. Germline CDR1 reads GTSNPN; CDR2 reads SVGIG (reference sequence).

This clonotype was detected many times. The chain is built from TRBV11-2 and TRBJ2-1; D may be TRBD1 (5 bases). The CDR3 contains 14 residues. Germline V gene data show CDR1 as SGHAT and CDR2 as FQNNGV. Trimming took 5 bases from V and 0 from J, leaving 8 bases between them. The CDR3 protein is CASSQGSSYNEQFF. The CDR3 DNA sequence: TGTGCCAGCAGCCAGGGCAGCTCCTACAATGAGCAGTTCTTC.

Only a few counts were recorded for this clonotype. The genes are TRBV20-1 and TRBJ2-3; D unresolved. The CDR3 runs to 14 residues. The V end was cut by 6 bases, the J end by 1 base, with 14 bases between. Germline lookup yields CDR1 DFQATT and CDR2 SNEGSKA (reference sequence). CDR3 bases: TGCAGTGCAGACAAACTTACTCGCACAGATACGCAGTATTTT. Translated, it gives CSADKLTRTDTQYF.

Only one count was recorded for this clonotype. The genes are TRBV18 and TRBJ2-7, with D uncertain. This CDR3 comprises 12 residues. Germline CDR1 and CDR2: KGHSH and LQKENI. Deletions cut 4 bases from V and 3 bases from J, with 7 bases between. CDR3: CASSLWVYEQYF. DNA for the CDR3: TGTGCCAGCTCACTATGGGTCTACGAGCAGTACTTC.

This clonotype was seen ten or more times. The V gene is TRBV18, the J gene TRBJ1-5; perhaps TRBD1 as D (6 bases). CDR3 length equals 15 residues. The V end lost 3 bases, the J end lost 5 bases, and 14 bases lay between the germline ends. Looked up from germline, CDR1 is KGHSH and CDR2 is LQKENI. CDR3 amino acids: CASSPGGGRDQPQHF. For the CDR3, the DNA is TGTGCCAGCTCACCGGGGGGGGGCAGGGATCAGCCCCAGCATTTT.

The table lists this clonotype with a few counts. This chain uses TRBV9 with TRBJ1-1; no definite D call. V gave up 4 bases and J gave up 1 base, with 14 bases separating them. This CDR3 is built from 15 residues. Germline lookup yields CDR1 SGDLS and CDR2 YYNGEE. CDR3 sequence (DNA): TGTGCCAGCAGCCCACGGCGGGCCTCGAACACTGAAGCTTTCTTT. This sequence encodes CASSPRRASNTEAFF.

The sample holds many counts of this clonotype. This chain connects TRBV7-8 to TRBJ2-1; D is uncertain. CDR1 and CDR2 from the germline V gene are SGHVS and FQNEAQ. V lost 4 bases and J lost 8, with 3 bases in between. The CDR3 runs to 10 residues. This CDR3 reads CASSSDEQFF. The CDR3 bases are TGTGCCAGCAGCTCAGATGAGCAGTTCTTC.

This clonotype has a handful of counts. The chain couples TRBV4-1 to TRBJ2-1; 12 bases align to TRBD2. V trimming: 4 bases; J trimming: 8 bases; junction bases outside the gene matches: 6. The CDR3 contains 15 residues. Germline V lookup: CDR1 MGHRA, CDR2 YSYEKL. In nucleotides, the CDR3 is TGCGCCAGCAGCCGAACACTAGCGGGAGGCGATGAGCAGTTCTTC. This sequence encodes CASSRTLAGGDEQFF.

This clonotype has ten or more counts. The chain recombines TRBV11-3 with TRBJ2-3; no clear D gene. Trimming took 1 base from V and 0 from J, leaving 11 bases between them. The CDR3 sequence is 16 residues long. Germline V gives CDR1 SGHNT, CDR2 YENEEA. The CDR3 spells CASSLGLFSSTDTQYF. In nucleotides, the CDR3 is TGTGCCAGCAGCTTAGGCCTGTTCTCTAGCACAGATACGCAGTATTTT.

This clonotype was recorded at least ten times. The rearrangement links TRBV4-2 to TRBJ2-3, with a weak D call TRBD2 (6 bases). This CDR3 has 14 amino acids. The ends were cut back, 6 bases at V and 0 bases at J, with 10 bases in the middle. CDR1 is LGHNA, CDR2 YNFKEQ, per germline. The CDR3 loop reads CASRPGTSTDTQYF. In DNA form, the CDR3 reads TGTGCCAGCAGACCCGGGACTAGCACAGATACGCAGTATTTT.